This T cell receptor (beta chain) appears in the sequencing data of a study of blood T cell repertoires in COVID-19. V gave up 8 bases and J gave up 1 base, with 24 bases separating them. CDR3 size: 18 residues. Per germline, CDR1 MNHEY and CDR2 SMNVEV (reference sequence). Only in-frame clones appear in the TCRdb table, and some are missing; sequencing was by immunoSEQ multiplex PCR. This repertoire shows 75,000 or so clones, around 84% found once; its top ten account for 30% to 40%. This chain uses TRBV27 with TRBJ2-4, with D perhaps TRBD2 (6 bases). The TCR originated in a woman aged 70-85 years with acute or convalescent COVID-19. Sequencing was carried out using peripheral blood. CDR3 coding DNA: TGTGCCAGCTGGGGTGTCTCTCCGGGGGTGAGGGCCAAAAACATTCAGTACTTC. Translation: CASWGVSPGVRAKNIQYF.